Given below is one TCR beta chain in context. Its antigen is not identified. This entry is derived from a study of graft-versus-host responses after intestinal transplantation. Study-wide background: Induction using anti-thymocyte globulin, followed by tacrolimus and steroids for two to four years, was given to all recipients. Points from the study as a whole: Across patients carrying graft-donor T cell macrochimerism, allografts held high graft-versus-host to host-versus-graft clonal ratios. Peak circulating GvH clone levels were associated with early post-transplant HvG declines. GvH clones surfaced in recipient marrow, some emerging earlier in ileum or blood.

There are 16 residues in the CDR3. The germline CDR1 and CDR2 sequences are SGDLS and YYNGEE. Trimming cost V 5 bases and J 0 bases; bases outside gene matches: 6. Repertoires were generated with immunoSEQ multiplex PCR, while TCRdb's copy carries only in-frame clones and drops some. In the table there are approximately 38,000 clones, 75% to 90% of which are singletons. This chain joins TRBV9 and TRBJ2-1; 9 bases match TRBD1. The TCR comes from a human patient who received an intestinal transplant, so some T cells may come from the graft donor. This specimen consisted of PBMCs, obtained less than 1,400 days after transplant. For the CDR3, the DNA is TGTGCCAGCAGTCCTCCGGGACAGGGCTCCTACAATGAGCAGTTCTTC. This sequence encodes CASSPPGQGSYNEQFF.